The 8 T cell receptor beta chains below were found in one sample sequenced in a study of blood T cell repertoires in COVID-19. This table comes from immunoSEQ multiplex PCR, and its TCRdb copy is limited to in-frame clones, with some not included. The table shows 240,000 or so clones, with roughly 80% occurring only once. Source material: peripheral blood. Receptors were obtained from a woman aged 18-30 years with acute or convalescent COVID-19.

J is TRBJ2-7 and V is TRBV3-1 (or the pseudogene TRBV3-2); 9 bases line up with TRBD2. Germline values: CDR1 LGHDT, CDR2 YNNKEL (reference sequence). The CDR3 loop spans 13 amino acids. V was clipped by 4 bases and J by 11 bases; unmatched bases: 9. The CDR3: CASSLLAGEGKYF. The CDR3 DNA is TGTGCCAGCAGCCTACTAGCGGGCGAGGGGAAGTACTTC.

V is TRBV28 and J is TRBJ1-1; D ambiguous. Trimming left V 5 bases short and J 4 bases short, with 5 bases between. CDR3 length: 11 amino acids. Germline V gene data show CDR1 as MDHEN and CDR2 as SYDVKM. CDR3 DNA: TGTGCCAGCAGTAAGCGCACTGAAGCTTTCTTT. Its protein product is CASSKRTEAFF.

The V and J genes are TRBV14 and TRBJ1-2; no clear D. The CDR3 extends over 12 amino acids. Germline CDR1 is SGHDN and CDR2 is FVKESK. Trimming pared 0 bases from V and 9 bases from J, leaving 8 bases between. CDR3 sequence: CASSQDSFRYTF. Written as DNA, the CDR3 is TGTGCCAGCAGCCAAGATTCTTTCCGCTACACCTTC.

The V and J genes are TRBV4-3 and TRBJ1-1, with D tentatively TRBD1 (5 bases). Trimming cost V 0 bases and J 1 base, with 18 bases left between them. Germline assignment: CDR1 LGHNA and CDR2 YSLEER. The CDR3 totals 18 residues. The CDR3 region has the DNA TGCGCCAGCAGCCAAGATTGGGCGGGGGGGTGGCGGAACACTGAAGCTTTCTTT. Translated, it gives CASSQDWAGGWRNTEAFF.

This clone has a single count. The chain uses TRBV20-1 and TRBJ1-1; 8 bases map to TRBD1. CDR1 and CDR2 from the germline V gene are DFQATT and SNEGSKA (reference sequence). V shed 3 bases and J 10 bases; nucleotides not matched to a gene: 4. This CDR3 has 11 amino acids. As DNA, the CDR3 is TGCAGTGCTAGGGAACAGGGGGGAGCTTTCTTT. This gives the protein CSAREQGGAFF.

The chain links TRBV7-2 to TRBJ2-1; 9 bases match TRBD2. There are 15 residues in the CDR3. With V trimmed by 4 bases and J by 3 bases, 4 bases remained unmatched. Germline assignment: CDR1 SGHTA and CDR2 FQGNSA. Here the CDR3 reads CASSSSGTNYNEQFF. Here the CDR3 DNA reads TGTGCCAGCAGCTCTAGCGGGACGAACTACAATGAGCAGTTCTTC. Variable domain in full (rest from reference TRBV7-2 and TRBJ2-1): GAGVSQSPSNKVTEKGKDVELRCDPISGHTALYWYRQSLGQGLEFLIYFQGNSAPDKSGLPSDRFSAERTGGSVSTLTIQRTQQEDSAVYLCASSSSGTNYNEQFFGPGTRLTVL.

The chain uses TRBV11-2 and TRBJ1-3, with TRBD1 identical over 7 bases. This CDR3 is 17 amino acids long. Germline CDR1 reads SGHAT; CDR2 reads FQNNGV. The ends lost 1 base at V and 0 bases at J; junction bases unmatched: 6. Here the CDR3 DNA reads TGTGCCAGCAGCTTAGCCCCGGGACAGATCTCTGGAAACACCATATATTTT. Translating gives CASSLAPGQISGNTIYF.

The V and J genes are TRBV10-1 and TRBJ2-1; 13 bases match TRBD2. CDR1 is WNHNN and CDR2 is SYGVQD in the germline V gene (reference sequence). V gave up 4 bases and J gave up 1 base; unmatched junction bases: 4. This CDR3 is built from 17 residues. CDR3 bases: TGCGCCAGCAGTGGACTAGCGGGAGGTACGTCCTACAATGAGCAGTTCTTC. It encodes CASSGLAGGTSYNEQFF.